These T cell receptor beta chains were read from a single sample in a study of PD-1 blockade in mismatch repair-deficient tumors. Measured with immunoSEQ multiplex PCR; TCRdb has only the in-frame clones, and not every one. This sample has about 100,000 clones, with 70% to 85% found just once. Material: peripheral blood, obtained about 36 weeks after starting pembrolizumab. The receptor source for this set is an adult with mismatch repair-deficient cancer. Both conserved end residues are part of each CDR3. The D gene is left open where the match is weak. The size field is filled for only some rows; it gives once, few, many or a size class.

cdr3_nt cdr3_aa clone_size j_call d_call v_call
TGCAGCGTTGAACTCCGACAGCACTATGGCTACACCTTC CSVELRQHYGYTF NA TRBJ1-2 NA TRBV29-1
TGTGCCAGCAGCGTAGAATCCGCGGAGGCCCAAGAGACCCAGTACTTC CASSVESAEAQETQYF NA TRBJ2-5 NA TRBV9
TGTGCCAGTAGTGTTGCGGGAACCTACGAGCAGTACTTC CASSVAGTYEQYF NA TRBJ2-7 NA TRBV19
TGTGCCAGCTCGGGTAGTTTTGGGGAAAAACTGTTTTTT CASSGSFGEKLFF NA TRBJ1-4 NA TRBV9
TGTGCCAGCAAGGGCGACAGGCCGAACACCGGGGAGCTGTTTTTT CASKGDRPNTGELFF NA TRBJ2-2 NA TRBV2
TGTGCCAGCCCAGGGGTCTACGAGCAGTACTTC CASPGVYEQYF few TRBJ2-7 NA TRBV2
TGTGCCAGCAGCTTCGGCTCACAGGGATCCACCGGGGAGCTGTTTTTT CASSFGSQGSTGELFF few TRBJ2-2 NA TRBV7-9
TGTGCCAGCAGCCCGGACAGGGATCAGCCCCAGCATTTT CASSPDRDQPQHF once TRBJ1-5 TRBD1 TRBV7-2
TGTGCTAGTGGTCCTGGACAGGGGGTCTACAATGAGCAGTTCTTC CASGPGQGVYNEQFF NA TRBJ2-1 TRBD1 TRBV12-5
TGTGCCAGCAGCTCCCTAGGTAGAGACGAGCAGTACTTC CASSSLGRDEQYF NA TRBJ2-7 NA TRBV6-6
TGTGCCAGCAGCTGGACTAGCGGGAGTTACGAGCAGTACTTC CASSWTSGSYEQYF NA TRBJ2-7 TRBD2 TRBV6-5
TGTGCCTGGAGTCGGACTAGCGGAACCTACGAGCAGTACTTC CAWSRTSGTYEQYF NA TRBJ2-7 TRBD2 TRBV30
TGTGCCAGCAGCGTAGTCGGGGCAACAACTAATGAAAAACTGTTTTTT CASSVVGATTNEKLFF once TRBJ1-4 NA TRBV9
TGTGCTAGTGGTTTGCCAGGACAGGTTACAGGCACCTATGGCTACACCTTC CASGLPGQVTGTYGYTF NA TRBJ1-2 TRBD1 TRBV12-5
TGTGCCAGCAGCTCGGCTTTGGGGGAGGAGAGAGATACGCAGTATTTT CASSSALGEERDTQYF NA TRBJ2-3 NA TRBV7-6
TGTGCCAGTAGTCCGCTGGACAGGGTTAATCAGCCCCAGCATTTT CASSPLDRVNQPQHF NA TRBJ1-5 TRBD1 TRBV19
TGTGCCAGCAGTCAAGGGACGGCTAGCACAGATACGCAGTATTTT CASSQGTASTDTQYF NA TRBJ2-3 NA TRBV2
TGTGCCAGCAGTGGGGACAGGGGGGAAATTCGAGATACGCAGTATTTT CASSGDRGEIRDTQYF NA TRBJ2-3 TRBD1 TRBV2
TGCGCCAGCAGCTACCTAGGCCCCGGGGGGTCCAATGAGCAGTTCTTC CASSYLGPGGSNEQFF NA TRBJ2-1 TRBD2 TRBV5-1
TGCGCCAGCAGAAACCCCCAGGCCTATCAGCCCCAGCATTTT CASRNPQAYQPQHF NA TRBJ1-5 NA TRBV10-1
TGTGCCAGCAGCTTAAAGGGGGGAATGGGCCCAGGGACCCAGTACTTC CASSLKGGMGPGTQYF NA TRBJ2-5 NA TRBV7-3
TGTGCCAGCAGTTACTCGAAAGGGCATGAGCAGTTCTTC CASSYSKGHEQFF NA TRBJ2-1 NA TRBV6-5
TGTGCCAGCAGTTACCAGAGGGGCAATCAGCCCCAGCATTTT CASSYQRGNQPQHF NA TRBJ1-5 NA TRBV6-5
TGTGCCAGTAGTCCCCTGACAGGGCGGAGTGAAAAACTGTTTTTT CASSPLTGRSEKLFF once TRBJ1-4 TRBD1 TRBV19
TGTGCCAGCAGGTCATTAATGAACACTGAAGCTTTCTTT CASRSLMNTEAFF few TRBJ1-1 NA TRBV6-6
TGCAGCGTTGAAGCCCTATATGGCTACACCTTC CSVEALYGYTF NA TRBJ1-2 NA TRBV29-1
TGCGCCAGCAGCTTGGTTTTGGGAGAGACCCAGTACTTC CASSLVLGETQYF NA TRBJ2-5 NA TRBV5-1
TGTGCCAGCAGGTGGGCGGGATTGAACACTGAAGCTTTCTTT CASRWAGLNTEAFF NA TRBJ1-1 NA TRBV2
TGTGCCCGTGGACAGGGGGCGGGTGGGAATGAGCAGTTCTTC CARGQGAGGNEQFF once TRBJ2-1 TRBD1 TRBV30
TGTGCCAGCAGCGTAGGAGGGGATCCCAACACTGAAGCTTTCTTT CASSVGGDPNTEAFF NA TRBJ1-1 NA TRBV9
TGTGCCAGCAGTTTACAACAAAGGGACAGGGGAAGAGAGCAGTTCTTC CASSLQQRDRGREQFF NA TRBJ2-1 TRBD1 TRBV27
TGTGCCAGCAGCTTATCTGGGAACAATGAGCAGTTCTTC CASSLSGNNEQFF NA TRBJ2-1 NA TRBV11-3
TGTGCCAGCAGCCCGGGCTCCTACGAGCAGTACTTC CASSPGSYEQYF few TRBJ2-7 NA TRBV5-4
TGTGCCAGTAGTATTTATGTGAGCACTGAAGCTTTCTTT CASSIYVSTEAFF NA TRBJ1-1 NA TRBV19
TGTGCCAGTAGTATAGATCGCGGGGGATGGAGCTACGAGCAGTACTTC CASSIDRGGWSYEQYF NA TRBJ2-7 TRBD2 TRBV19
TGTGCCAGCAGCCAAGGGGGAGGGTGGAACACTGAAGCTTTCTTT CASSQGGGWNTEAFF NA TRBJ1-1 NA TRBV14
TGTGCCATCAGTGAGCAGGGGGCTAGCAATCAGCCCCAGCATTTT CAISEQGASNQPQHF NA TRBJ1-5 TRBD1 TRBV10-3
TGTGCCAGCAGTTACTTTCGGGAGGCAGATACGCAGTATTTT CASSYFREADTQYF NA TRBJ2-3 TRBD2 TRBV6-5
TGTGCCAGCAGCTTAGTGGGCGGGGTAAGCACAGATACGCAGTATTTT CASSLVGGVSTDTQYF NA TRBJ2-3 NA TRBV11-2
TGTGCCAGCTCACCCATAGTCGGGGGGAATGGAAATAATGAGCAGTTCTTC CASSPIVGGNGNNEQFF NA TRBJ2-1 TRBD2 TRBV18
TGTGCCAGCAGCTTACCCTACAGGTACGAGCAGTACTTC CASSLPYRYEQYF NA TRBJ2-7 NA TRBV11-2
TGTGCCAGCAGTTTATATGGGACAAGAAGGGACACCGGGGAGCTGTTTTTT CASSLYGTRRDTGELFF NA TRBJ2-2 NA TRBV27
TGTGCCAGCAGCTTGCTAGGTTACGAGCAGTACTTC CASSLLGYEQYF few TRBJ2-7 NA TRBV5-4
TGTGCCAGCAGCCTCAGATCTGGAAACACCATATATTTT CASSLRSGNTIYF once TRBJ1-3 NA TRBV11-2
TGCGCCAGCAGCTTGGTTTGGGGTGGCGAGACCCAGTACTTC CASSLVWGGETQYF NA TRBJ2-5 NA TRBV5-1
TGTGCCAGCAGCGTAGGAGACCAAATAGGAAACACCATATATTTT CASSVGDQIGNTIYF once TRBJ1-3 NA TRBV9
TGTGCCAGCAGCCCTAACACCGGGGGGCTGGTGGGGACCCAGTACTTC CASSPNTGGLVGTQYF NA TRBJ2-5 NA TRBV7-2
TGTGCCAGCAGTTACGCGATCGAGAACGGCGAGCAGTACTTC CASSYAIENGEQYF NA TRBJ2-7 NA TRBV6-6
TGCGCCAGCAGCTGGGTAGGACAGATAACCGTCGGTGAGCAGTTCTTC CASSWVGQITVGEQFF once TRBJ2-1 NA TRBV5-1
TGTGCCAGCAGCGTAGCTGGGGGACAGAACAATGAGCAGTTCTTC CASSVAGGQNNEQFF NA TRBJ2-1 TRBD1 TRBV9